This entry is about one T cell receptor beta chain. This clonotype was seen at least ten times. This receptor's antigen is unknown. Per-nucleotide qualities are absent, and no much larger clonotype sits a single base away. Its CDR3 holds 14 amino acids, cysteine through phenylalanine. Only the CDR3 portion is preserved as DNA: 42 bases, with reading frame beginning at the first base. According to the germline V gene (reference sequence), CDR1 reads MNHEY and CDR2 reads SMNVEV. V is cut by 5 bases and J by 8 bases, and the space between the germline ends is 18 bases. The method behind the library was 5' RACE. The run used a NextSeq 500. To correct for sequencing error and PCR bias, the TCR library protocol tagged individual cDNA molecules with unique molecular identifiers. Sequencing covered both TCR alpha and beta chains, and within each sample the abundances of alpha and beta sequences were tightly co-correlated. The paper's processing steps were these. Decombinator V4 was used to annotate TCR sequences for V gene, J gene and CDR3. Expanded TCRs were defined as changing significantly between any two time points under a Poisson model with p below 0.0001. Abundances of TCRs were expressed as counts per million after normalisation to the total number of TCRs sequenced in each sample. TRAV1-2 paired with TRAJ12, TRAJ20 or TRAJ33 defined MAIT TCRs, while TRAV10 paired with TRAJ18 defined iNKT TCRs. VDJdb, accessed 1 November 2021, was searched for CMV, EBV and SARS-CoV-2 annotated TCRs, excluding TCRs annotated for multiple antigens. Using fastp trimming at Q25 and MiXCR clonotype assembly, TCRdb reanalyzed the public sequencing data and kept in-frame beta chains. All rows with the same CDR3 protein become a single entry with the most common DNA and genes. What appears here as the V and J calls and clone size reflects TCRdb's work, not the paper's. Present in this sample are fewer than 60,000 distinct CDR3 sequences, 9.1% of which were seen just once. The top ten hold 4.2% of the sample.

The study was a case-control design nested within a healthcare worker cohort in London, UK, with weekly nasopharyngeal swab PCR tests and blood sampling. Healthcare workers were recruited during the week of the UK lockdown, between 23 and 31 March 2020, and followed weekly for up to about 16 weeks. The entry originates in a study of early T cells in non-severe SARS-CoV-2 infection listed by TCRdb under 2021. Background for the entire study: TCR sequencing used bulk RNA from unsorted whole blood, so alpha and beta chains could not be paired. Broad study findings and their caveats: VDJdb matching was skewed toward anti-spike CD8 responses and likely underestimated virus-specific expansions by missing private and CD4 specificities.

The chain links TRBV27 with TRBJ1-2; a tentative D match to TRBD1 spans 6 bases. Sequencing was done on a sample of whole blood. The receptor was isolated from an adult who was a healthcare worker with PCR-confirmed SARS-CoV-2 infection or an uninfected control (not recorded which). The CDR3 here reads CASSLKGDAGGYTF. DNA sequence: TGTGCCAGCAGTCTAAAGGGGGACGCTGGGGGCTACACCTTC.